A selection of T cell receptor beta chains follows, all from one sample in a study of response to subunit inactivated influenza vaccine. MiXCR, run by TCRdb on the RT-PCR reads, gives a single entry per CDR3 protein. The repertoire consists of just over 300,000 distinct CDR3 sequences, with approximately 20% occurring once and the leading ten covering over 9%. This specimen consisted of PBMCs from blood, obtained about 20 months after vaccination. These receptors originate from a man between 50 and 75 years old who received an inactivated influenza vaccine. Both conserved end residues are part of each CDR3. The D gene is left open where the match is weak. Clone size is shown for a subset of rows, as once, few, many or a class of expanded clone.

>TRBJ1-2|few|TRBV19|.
CASSIRQNYGYTF
TGTGCCAGTAGTATAAGACAGAACTATGGCTACACCTTC
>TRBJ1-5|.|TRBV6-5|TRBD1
CASRLDRGRVQPQHF
TGTGCCAGCAGATTAGACAGGGGGCGGGTGCAGCCCCAGCATTTT
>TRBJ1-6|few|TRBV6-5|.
CASSYSLLSYNSPLHF
TGTGCCAGCAGTTACTCCTTATTGTCCTATAATTCACCCCTCCACTTT
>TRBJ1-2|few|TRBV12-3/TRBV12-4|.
CASSPRGRAINGNYGYTF
TGTGCCAGCAGCCCCCGCGGCAGGGCCATAAATGGGAACTATGGCTACACCTTC
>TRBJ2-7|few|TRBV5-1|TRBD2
CASSPLSGTGEQYF
TGCGCCAGCAGCCCGCTAAGCGGGACCGGAGAGCAGTACTTC
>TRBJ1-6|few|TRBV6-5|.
CASSPPSRGGSPLHF
TGTGCCAGCAGTCCTCCCAGCAGGGGAGGGTCACCCCTCCACTTT
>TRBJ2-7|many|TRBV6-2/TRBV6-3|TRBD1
CASSLDRVGYEQYF
TGTGCCAGCAGTTTGGACAGGGTAGGCTACGAGCAGTACTTC
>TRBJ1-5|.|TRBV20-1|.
CSARINEGNQPQHF
TGCAGTGCTAGGATTAACGAGGGGAATCAGCCCCAGCATTTT
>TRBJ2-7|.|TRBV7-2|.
CASSLGPSRPSYEQYF
TGTGCCAGCAGCTTGGGCCCGTCCCGCCCCTCCTACGAGCAGTACTTC
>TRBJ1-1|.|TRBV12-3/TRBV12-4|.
CASNRSGRAFF
TGTGCCAGTAATCGTTCTGGGAGGGCTTTCTTT
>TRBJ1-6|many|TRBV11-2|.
CASSLSSYNSPLHF
TGTGCCAGCAGCTTGAGCTCCTATAATTCACCCCTCCACTTT
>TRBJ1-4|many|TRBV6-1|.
CASRDPGEKLFF
TGTGCCAGCAGGGACCCAGGGGAAAAACTGTTTTTT
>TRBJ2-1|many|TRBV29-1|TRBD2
CSVTSGIYNEQFF
TGCAGCGTAACTAGCGGGATCTACAATGAGCAGTTCTTC
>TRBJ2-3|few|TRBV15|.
CATGQPPTDTQYF
TGTGCCACCGGACAGCCCCCTACAGATACGCAGTATTTT
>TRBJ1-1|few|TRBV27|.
CASSLVPRGWTEAFF
TGTGCCAGCAGTTTAGTTCCCCGAGGATGGACTGAAGCTTTCTTT
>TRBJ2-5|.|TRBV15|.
CATSRDTKTQYF
TGTGCCACCAGCAGGGACACAAAGACCCAGTACTTC
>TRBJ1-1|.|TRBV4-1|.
CASSQKPYPGTSYTEAFF
TGCGCCAGCAGCCAAAAACCCTACCCCGGGACATCTTACACTGAAGCTTTCTTT
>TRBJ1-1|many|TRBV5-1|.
CASSLAAGNQAFF
TGCGCCAGCAGCTTGGCCGCGGGGAATCAAGCTTTCTTT
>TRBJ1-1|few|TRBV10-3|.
CAISEGGGASNTEAFF
TGTGCCATCAGTGAAGGGGGGGGCGCCTCGAACACTGAAGCTTTCTTT
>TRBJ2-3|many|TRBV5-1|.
CASSLVVPDTQYF
TGCGCCAGCAGCTTGGTGGTACCAGATACGCAGTATTTT
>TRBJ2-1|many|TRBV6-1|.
CASSESPGDNEQFF
TGTGCCAGCAGTGAATCGCCCGGAGACAATGAGCAGTTCTTC
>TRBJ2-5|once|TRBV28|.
CASADGGAPETQYF
TGTGCCAGCGCCGACGGAGGAGCGCCAGAGACCCAGTACTTC
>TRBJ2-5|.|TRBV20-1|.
CSASARGRETQYF
TGCAGTGCTAGCGCAAGGGGTAGGGAGACCCAGTACTTC
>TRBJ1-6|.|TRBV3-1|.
CASSPHRSGSPLHF
TGTGCCAGCAGCCCACACAGGTCGGGTTCACCCCTCCACTTT
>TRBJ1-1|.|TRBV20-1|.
CSARDRRQLNTEAFF
TGCAGTGCTAGAGATCGGAGACAGCTGAACACTGAAGCTTTCTTT
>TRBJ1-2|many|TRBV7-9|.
CASSLAGTNYGYTF
TGTGCCAGCAGCTTGGCGGGGACTAACTATGGCTACACCTTC